These T cell receptor beta chains were read from a single sample in a study of blood T cell repertoires in COVID-19. Data came from immunoSEQ multiplex PCR; TCRdb stores just in-frame clones and leaves some out. The sample includes 30,000 or so clones, 90% to 95% seen only once; the top ten take roughly 1%. The sample taken for sequencing was peripheral blood. Receptors were obtained from a male donor with active COVID-19. Both conserved end residues are part of each CDR3. The order of the fields is D gene, clone size, V gene, J gene, CDR3 protein, CDR3 DNA. A D gene is named only where the DNA matches it firmly. The size field is filled for only some rows; it gives once, few, many or a size class.

TRBD2	NA	TRBV20-1	TRBJ2-5	CSASSPGGTETQYF	TGCAGTGCTAGTAGTCCGGGGGGGACAGAGACCCAGTACTTC
TRBD1	NA	TRBV4-1	TRBJ1-3	CASSQGQARGQSGNTIYF	TGCGCCAGCAGCCAAGGACAGGCCAGGGGGCAGTCTGGAAACACCATATATTTT
TRBD2	NA	TRBV7-9	TRBJ2-5	CASSRGVGLEETQYF	TGTGCCAGCAGCCGGGGGGTCGGACTAGAAGAGACCCAGTACTTC
NA	NA	TRBV7-2	TRBJ1-2	CASSPRVPNYGYTF	TGTGCCAGCAGCCCGAGGGTACCTAACTATGGCTACACCTTC
TRBD1	NA	TRBV20-1	TRBJ1-5	CSASGDSDQPQHF	TGCAGTGCTAGTGGGGACAGCGATCAGCCCCAGCATTTT
NA	NA	TRBV4-3	TRBJ2-1	CASSQDLASPLDEQFF	TGCGCCAGCAGCCAAGATCTAGCTTCCCCTTTGGACGAGCAGTTCTTC
TRBD1	NA	TRBV5-1	TRBJ1-6	CASSFGTGGESPLHF	TGCGCCAGCAGCTTTGGGACAGGGGGCGAATCACCCCTCCACTTT
NA	NA	TRBV29-1	TRBJ1-2	CSVEVAGYGYTF	TGCAGCGTTGAAGTTGCAGGGTATGGCTACACCTTC
TRBD2	NA	TRBV6-4	TRBJ2-3	CASSDSTSGGADTQYF	TGTGCCAGCAGTGACTCGACTAGCGGGGGGGCAGATACGCAGTATTTT
TRBD1	NA	TRBV7-8	TRBJ1-1	CASSLINGQANTEAFF	TGTGCCAGCAGCCTAATCAACGGACAGGCGAACACTGAAGCTTTCTTT
TRBD2	NA	TRBV19	TRBJ2-7	CASSTWTSGVSYEQYF	TGTGCCAGTAGTACCTGGACTAGCGGGGTCTCCTACGAGCAGTACTTC
TRBD1	few	TRBV27	TRBJ1-1	CASSLFGTGVGGNTEAFF	TGTGCCAGCAGTTTATTTGGGACAGGGGTAGGTGGGAACACTGAAGCTTTCTTT
NA	NA	TRBV7-3	TRBJ2-3	CASSPVRGDTQYF	TGTGCCAGCAGCCCCGTCCGGGGAGATACGCAGTATTTT
NA	NA	TRBV12-3/TRBV12-4	TRBJ1-1	CASKTQGSEAFF	TGTGCCAGCAAGACACAGGGTTCTGAAGCTTTCTTT
TRBD2	once	TRBV6-2/TRBV6-3	TRBJ2-5	CASSYTGLAQETQYF	TGTGCCAGCAGTTACACGGGACTAGCGCAAGAGACCCAGTACTTC
TRBD1	NA	TRBV7-2	TRBJ1-1	CASSSPDRGQMNTEAFF	TGTGCCAGCAGCTCCCCCGACAGGGGGCAAATGAACACTGAAGCTTTCTTT
NA	NA	TRBV7-9	TRBJ1-4	CASSLGGIGEKLFF	TGTGCCAGCAGCTTAGGAGGGATCGGCGAAAAACTGTTTTTT
TRBD1	NA	TRBV4-1	TRBJ1-5	CASSRMTGSNQPQHF	TGCGCCAGCAGCCGAATGACAGGGTCCAATCAGCCCCAGCATTTT
TRBD2	NA	TRBV6-2/TRBV6-3	TRBJ2-1	CASSYSPPRGIYNEQFF	TGTGCCAGCAGTTACTCCCCCCCGCGGGGGATCTACAATGAGCAGTTCTTC
TRBD1	once	TRBV30	TRBJ1-6	CAWSFGTGKLRCSPLHF	TGTGCCTGGAGCTTTGGGACAGGTAAACTGCGATGTTCACCCCTCCACTTT
NA	NA	TRBV11-2	TRBJ2-7	CASSLDGSPGFEQYF	TGTGCCAGCAGCTTAGACGGGTCGCCAGGGTTCGAGCAGTACTTC
TRBD1	NA	TRBV6-6	TRBJ2-7	CASRGGHEQYF	TGTGCCAGCAGAGGGGGCCACGAGCAGTACTTC
TRBD1	once	TRBV19	TRBJ2-3	CATRVGQGRDTQYF	TGTGCCACCCGCGTGGGACAGGGGAGAGATACGCAGTATTTT
NA	NA	TRBV11-2	TRBJ1-2	CASSPSGYGYTF	TGTGCCAGCAGCCCCTCGGGCTATGGCTACACCTTC
TRBD2	NA	TRBV19	TRBJ2-5	CASSLSAQRGVETQYF	TGTGCCAGTAGCCTTAGCGCCCAGCGGGGGGTGGAGACCCAGTACTTC
NA	NA	TRBV3-1/TRBV3-2	TRBJ2-5	CASSQAGVETQYF	TGTGCCAGCAGCCAAGCCGGGGTAGAGACCCAGTACTTC
NA	NA	TRBV9	TRBJ2-3	CASSVGQDGGMTDTQYF	TGTGCCAGCAGCGTAGGCCAAGACGGGGGAATGACAGATACGCAGTATTTT
NA	NA	TRBV19	TRBJ1-2	CASSNYRQATYGYTF	TGTGCCAGTTCCAACTACAGACAGGCCACATATGGCTACACCTTC
TRBD2	NA	TRBV2	TRBJ2-1	CASSSSGGRYNEQFF	TGTGCCAGCAGTTCTAGCGGGGGACGCTACAATGAGCAGTTCTTC
TRBD1	NA	TRBV5-4	TRBJ1-1	CASSPPAGGGTEAFF	TGTGCCAGCAGCCCACCGGCAGGGGGAGGCACTGAAGCTTTCTTT
TRBD1	few	TRBV25-1	TRBJ2-3	CASTIDRGNTDTQYF	TGTGCCAGCACCATAGACAGGGGGAACACAGATACGCAGTATTTT
TRBD1	NA	TRBV4-1	TRBJ1-4	CASSQTGTTNEKLFF	TGCGCCAGCAGCCAGACAGGGACAACTAATGAAAAACTGTTTTTT
TRBD1	once	TRBV14	TRBJ1-1	CASSPAGTANTEAFF	TGTGCCAGCAGCCCGGCTGGGACAGCGAACACTGAAGCTTTCTTT
NA	NA	TRBV2	TRBJ1-2	CASRRGWSGQLGDGYTF	TGTGCCAGCAGGAGGGGTTGGTCAGGACAGTTAGGGGATGGCTACACCTTC
NA	once	TRBV11-2	TRBJ1-6	CASSFGRSRSYNSPLHF	TGTGCCAGCAGCTTCGGTAGATCCCGCTCCTATAATTCACCCCTCCACTTT
NA	NA	TRBV5-1	TRBJ2-7	CASSLVGGDIGIPASYEQYF	TGCGCCAGCAGCTTGGTCGGTGGGGACATTGGAATACCAGCATCCTACGAGCAGTACTTC
NA	NA	TRBV7-8	TRBJ2-3	CASSLVPRRGQTDTQYF	TGTGCCAGCAGCTTAGTCCCCAGGAGGGGTCAGACAGATACGCAGTATTTT
NA	NA	TRBV30	TRBJ1-1	CAWRVELNTEAFF	TGTGCCTGGAGGGTGGAGTTGAACACTGAAGCTTTCTTT
TRBD1	once	TRBV5-6	TRBJ2-7	CASSLPTGTGVSYEQYF	TGTGCCAGCAGCTTACCGACCGGGACAGGAGTCTCCTACGAGCAGTACTTC
NA	NA	TRBV18	TRBJ2-1	CASSRQGGSVNPEQFF	TGTGCCAGCTCTCGACAGGGAGGCAGCGTTAACCCTGAGCAGTTCTTC
NA	NA	TRBV5-1	TRBJ2-2	CASSLSYPGITGELFF	TGCGCCAGCAGCTTGTCATATCCGGGAATCACCGGGGAGCTGTTTTTT
TRBD1	NA	TRBV5-1	TRBJ2-7	CASSLDRGKYEQYF	TGCGCCAGCAGCTTGGACAGGGGAAAGTACGAGCAGTACTTC
NA	NA	TRBV6-5	TRBJ1-5	CAHSSLSNQPQHF	TGTGCCCACAGCAGTCTGAGCAATCAGCCCCAGCATTTT
NA	NA	TRBV6-5	TRBJ1-5	CASSSPMSNQPQHF	TGTGCCAGCAGTTCCCCTATGAGCAATCAGCCCCAGCATTTT
TRBD1	NA	TRBV18	TRBJ1-2	CASSSRTGVAMSYGYTF	TGTGCCAGCTCATCTAGGACAGGGGTCGCCATGAGCTATGGCTACACCTTC
NA	NA	TRBV19	TRBJ2-1	CASSSGTPTFGEQFF	TGTGCCAGTAGTTCCGGGACTCCTACGTTCGGTGAGCAGTTCTTC
TRBD2	few	TRBV28	TRBJ2-7	CASTAGGGVYEQYF	TGTGCCAGTACAGCGGGGGGAGGCGTCTACGAGCAGTACTTC
TRBD2	once	TRBV19	TRBJ2-7	CASSPGGGYEQYF	TGTGCCAGTAGTCCGGGGGGGGGCTACGAGCAGTACTTC
TRBD2	NA	TRBV9	TRBJ2-3	CASSSSGSPEYF	TGTGCCAGCAGTTCTAGCGGGTCGCCCGAGTATTTT
NA	NA	TRBV5-5	TRBJ1-5	CASSISPNQPQHF	TGTGCCAGCAGCATTAGTCCAAATCAGCCCCAGCATTTT
NA	NA	TRBV10-2	TRBJ1-5	CASSEGVHQPQHF	TGCGCCAGCAGTGAAGGGGTTCATCAGCCCCAGCATTTT
NA	once	TRBV6-2/TRBV6-3	TRBJ2-7	CASSYFGGYEQYF	TGTGCCAGCAGTTACTTCGGGGGTTACGAGCAGTACTTC